The source of this TCR beta chain is a study of shared clonotypes between healthy human individuals. Profiling relied on immunoSEQ multiplex PCR, and the TCRdb table lists in-frame clones only, not all of them. The data hold approximately 500,000 clones, with 90% to 97% observed a single time. Germline-derived CDR1 and CDR2 are MDHEN and SYDVKM. V lost 2 bases, J lost 10 bases, and 8 bases stayed unmatched. CDR3 size: 15 residues. The chain recombines TRBV28 with TRBJ1-4; the match to TRBD1 covers 9 bases. This TCR was recovered from a woman between 25 and 40 years old in good health. The sequenced material came from naive CD4+ T cells sorted from blood. Subset defined: CD45RA+ positively selected. DNA of the CDR3: TGTGCCAGCAGTTTAAGTGGGACAGGGAACTTAAAACTGTTTTTT. It translates to CASSLSGTGNLKLFF. Looking up the rest from reference TRBV28 and TRBJ1-4 gives the full variable domain: DVKVTQSSRYLVKRTGEKVFLECVQDMDHENMFWYRQDPGLGLRLIYFSYDVKMKEKGDIPEGYSVSREKKERFSLILESASTNQTSMYLCASSLSGTGNLKLFFGSGTQLSVL.